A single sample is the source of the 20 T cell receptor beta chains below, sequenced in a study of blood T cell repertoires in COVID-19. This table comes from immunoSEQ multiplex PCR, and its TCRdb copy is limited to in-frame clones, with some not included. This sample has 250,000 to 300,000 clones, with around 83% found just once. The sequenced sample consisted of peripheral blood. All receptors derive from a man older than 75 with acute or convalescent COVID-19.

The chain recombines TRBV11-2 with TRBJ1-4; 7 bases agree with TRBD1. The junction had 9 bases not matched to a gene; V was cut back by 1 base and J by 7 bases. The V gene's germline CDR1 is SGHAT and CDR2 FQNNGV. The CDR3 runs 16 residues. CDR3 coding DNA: TGTGCCAGCAGCTTAGCCCTACAGGGGCGAAGTGAAAAACTGTTTTTT. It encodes CASSLALQGRSEKLFF.

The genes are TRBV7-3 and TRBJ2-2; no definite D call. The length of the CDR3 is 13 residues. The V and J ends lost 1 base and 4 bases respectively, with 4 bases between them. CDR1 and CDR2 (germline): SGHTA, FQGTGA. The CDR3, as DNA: TGTGCCAGCAGCTTAATGAGCACCGGGGAGCTGTTTTTT. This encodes CASSLMSTGELFF.

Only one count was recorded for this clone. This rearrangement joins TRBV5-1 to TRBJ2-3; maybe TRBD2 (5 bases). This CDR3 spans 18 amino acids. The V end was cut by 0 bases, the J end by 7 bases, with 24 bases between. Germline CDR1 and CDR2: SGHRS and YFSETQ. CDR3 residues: CASSLARATRVVGHTQYF. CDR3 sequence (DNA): TGCGCCAGCAGCTTGGCCCGAGCTACTAGAGTGGTAGGGCATACGCAGTATTTT.

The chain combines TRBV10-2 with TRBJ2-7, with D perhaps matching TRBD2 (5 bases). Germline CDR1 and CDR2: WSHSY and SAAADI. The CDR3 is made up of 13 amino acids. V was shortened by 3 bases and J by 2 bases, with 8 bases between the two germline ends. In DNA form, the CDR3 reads TGCGCCAGCAGTGATCGGGGTACCTACGAGCAGTACTTC. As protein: CASSDRGTYEQYF.

The CDR3 reads CASSEPGVETQYF. As DNA, the CDR3 is TGCGCCAGCAGTGAGCCGGGGGTGGAGACCCAGTACTTC. This chain links TRBV10-2 with TRBJ2-5; D is possibly TRBD2 (6 bases). The germline V and J ends were trimmed by 2 bases and 5 bases, with 9 bases remaining between them. Germline loops: CDR1 WSHSY, CDR2 SAAADI. The CDR3 contains 13 residues.

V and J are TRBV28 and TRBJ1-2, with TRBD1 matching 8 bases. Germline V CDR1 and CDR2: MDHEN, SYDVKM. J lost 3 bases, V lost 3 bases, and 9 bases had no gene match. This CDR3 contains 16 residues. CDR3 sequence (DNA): TGTGCCAGCAGTTTCCCGGGGGGACAGGCTTACTATGGCTACACCTTC. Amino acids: CASSFPGGQAYYGYTF.

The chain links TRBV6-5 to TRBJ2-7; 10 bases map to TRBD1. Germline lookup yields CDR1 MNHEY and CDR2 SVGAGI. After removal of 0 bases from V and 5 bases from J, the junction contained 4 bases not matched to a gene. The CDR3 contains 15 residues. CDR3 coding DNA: TGTGCCAGCAGTTACTCGAGGGACAGGGGACACGAGCAGTACTTC. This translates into CASSYSRDRGHEQYF.

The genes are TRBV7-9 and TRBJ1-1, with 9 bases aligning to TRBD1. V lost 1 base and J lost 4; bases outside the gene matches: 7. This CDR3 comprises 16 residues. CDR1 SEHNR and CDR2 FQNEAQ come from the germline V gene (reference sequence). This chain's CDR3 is CASSLVPGTGPTEAFF. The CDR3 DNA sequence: TGTGCCAGCAGCTTAGTTCCCGGGACAGGGCCCACTGAAGCTTTCTTT.

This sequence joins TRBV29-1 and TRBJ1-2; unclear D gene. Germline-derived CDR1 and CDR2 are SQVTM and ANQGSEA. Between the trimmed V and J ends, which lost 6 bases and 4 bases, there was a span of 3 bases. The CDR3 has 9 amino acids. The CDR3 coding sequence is TGCAGCGTCTCCTATGGCTACACCTTC. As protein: CSVSYGYTF.

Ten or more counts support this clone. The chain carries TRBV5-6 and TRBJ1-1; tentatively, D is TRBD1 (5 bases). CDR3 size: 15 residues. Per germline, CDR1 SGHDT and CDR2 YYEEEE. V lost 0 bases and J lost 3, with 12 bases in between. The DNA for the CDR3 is TGTGCCAGCAGCTTGGGCTGGGGGGTGGACACTGAAGCTTTCTTT. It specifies CASSLGWGVDTEAFF.

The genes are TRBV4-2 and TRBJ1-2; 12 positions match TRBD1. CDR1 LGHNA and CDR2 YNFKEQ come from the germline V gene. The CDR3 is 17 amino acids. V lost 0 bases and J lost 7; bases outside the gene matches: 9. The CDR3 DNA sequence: TGTGCCAGCAGCCAAGATCCAGGGACAGGGGGCGCCGGTGGCTACACCTTC. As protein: CASSQDPGTGGAGGYTF.

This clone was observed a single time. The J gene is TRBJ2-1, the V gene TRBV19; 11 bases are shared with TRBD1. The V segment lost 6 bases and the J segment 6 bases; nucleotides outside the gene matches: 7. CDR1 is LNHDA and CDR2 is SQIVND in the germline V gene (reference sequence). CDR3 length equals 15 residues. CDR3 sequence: CASSPPGQGGNEQFF. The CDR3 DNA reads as TGTGCCAGTAGCCCTCCGGGACAGGGGGGCAATGAGCAGTTCTTC.

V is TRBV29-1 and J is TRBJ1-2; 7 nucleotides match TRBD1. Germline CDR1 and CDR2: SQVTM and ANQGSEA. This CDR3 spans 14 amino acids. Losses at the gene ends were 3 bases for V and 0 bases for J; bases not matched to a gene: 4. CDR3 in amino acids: CSVDDREANYGYTF. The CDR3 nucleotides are TGCAGCGTTGATGACAGGGAAGCTAACTATGGCTACACCTTC. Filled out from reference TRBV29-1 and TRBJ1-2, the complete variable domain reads SAVISQKPSRDICQRGTSLTIQCQVDSQVTMMFWYRQQPGQSLTLIATANQGSEATYESGFVIDKFPISRPNLTFSTLTVSNMSPEDSSIYLCSVDDREANYGYTFGSGTRLTVV.

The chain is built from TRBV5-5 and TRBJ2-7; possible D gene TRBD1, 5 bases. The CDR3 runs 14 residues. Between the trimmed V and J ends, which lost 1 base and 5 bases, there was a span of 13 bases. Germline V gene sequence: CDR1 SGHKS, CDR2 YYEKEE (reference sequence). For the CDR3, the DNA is TGTGCCAGCAGCTTGATGGCAGGGAAAAACGAGCAGTACTTC. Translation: CASSLMAGKNEQYF.

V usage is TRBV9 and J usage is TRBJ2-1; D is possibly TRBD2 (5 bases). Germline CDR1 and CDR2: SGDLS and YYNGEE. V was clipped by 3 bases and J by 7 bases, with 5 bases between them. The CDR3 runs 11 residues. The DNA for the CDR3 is TGTGCCAGCAGCGCGGGGAATGAGCAGTTCTTC. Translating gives CASSAGNEQFF.

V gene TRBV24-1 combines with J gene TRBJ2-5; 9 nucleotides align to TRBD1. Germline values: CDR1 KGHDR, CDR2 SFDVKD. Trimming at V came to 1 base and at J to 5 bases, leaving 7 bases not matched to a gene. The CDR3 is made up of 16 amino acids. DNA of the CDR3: TGTGCCACCAGTGATTTCCCGGGGACAGGGTCGGAGACCCAGTACTTC. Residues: CATSDFPGTGSETQYF.

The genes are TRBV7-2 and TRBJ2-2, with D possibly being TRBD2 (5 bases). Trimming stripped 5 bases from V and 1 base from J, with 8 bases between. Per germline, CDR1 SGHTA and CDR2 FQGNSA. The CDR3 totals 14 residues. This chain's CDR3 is CASSRTLNTGELFF. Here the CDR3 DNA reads TGTGCCAGCAGCAGGACTTTGAACACCGGGGAGCTGTTTTTT.

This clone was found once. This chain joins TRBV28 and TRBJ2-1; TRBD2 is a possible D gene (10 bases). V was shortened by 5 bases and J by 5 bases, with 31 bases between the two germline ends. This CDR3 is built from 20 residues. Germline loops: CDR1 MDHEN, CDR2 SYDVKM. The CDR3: CASSNTGTGYTLAGDNEQFF. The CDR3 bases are TGTGCCAGCAGTAATACCGGGACAGGGTATACCCTAGCGGGAGACAATGAGCAGTTCTTC.

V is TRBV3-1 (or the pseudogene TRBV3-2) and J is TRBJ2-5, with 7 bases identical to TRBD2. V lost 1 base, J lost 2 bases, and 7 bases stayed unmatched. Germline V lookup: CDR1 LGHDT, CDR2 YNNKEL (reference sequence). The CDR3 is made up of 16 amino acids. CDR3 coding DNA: TGTGCCAGCAGCCAAGGCTACCTAGCGGATCAAGAGACCCAGTACTTC. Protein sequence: CASSQGYLADQETQYF.

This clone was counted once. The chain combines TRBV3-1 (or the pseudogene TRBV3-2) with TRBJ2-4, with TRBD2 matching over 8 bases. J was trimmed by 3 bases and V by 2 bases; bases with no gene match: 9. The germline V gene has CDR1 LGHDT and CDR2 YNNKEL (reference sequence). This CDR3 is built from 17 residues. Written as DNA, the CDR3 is TGTGCCAGCAGCCAATCCGGAGCGGGGGTCAGCAAAAACATTCAGTACTTC. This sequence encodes CASSQSGAGVSKNIQYF.